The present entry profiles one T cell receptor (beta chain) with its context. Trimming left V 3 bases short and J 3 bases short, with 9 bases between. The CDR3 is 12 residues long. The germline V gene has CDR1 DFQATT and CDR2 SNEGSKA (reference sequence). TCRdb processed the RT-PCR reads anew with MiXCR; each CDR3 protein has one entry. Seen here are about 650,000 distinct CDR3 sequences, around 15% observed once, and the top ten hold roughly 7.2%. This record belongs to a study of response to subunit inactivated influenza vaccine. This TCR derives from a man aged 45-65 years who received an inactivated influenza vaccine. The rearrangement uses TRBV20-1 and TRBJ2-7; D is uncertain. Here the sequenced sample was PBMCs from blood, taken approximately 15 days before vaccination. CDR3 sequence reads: CSASPDIYEQYF. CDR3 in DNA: TGCAGTGCTAGTCCCGACATCTACGAGCAGTACTTC.